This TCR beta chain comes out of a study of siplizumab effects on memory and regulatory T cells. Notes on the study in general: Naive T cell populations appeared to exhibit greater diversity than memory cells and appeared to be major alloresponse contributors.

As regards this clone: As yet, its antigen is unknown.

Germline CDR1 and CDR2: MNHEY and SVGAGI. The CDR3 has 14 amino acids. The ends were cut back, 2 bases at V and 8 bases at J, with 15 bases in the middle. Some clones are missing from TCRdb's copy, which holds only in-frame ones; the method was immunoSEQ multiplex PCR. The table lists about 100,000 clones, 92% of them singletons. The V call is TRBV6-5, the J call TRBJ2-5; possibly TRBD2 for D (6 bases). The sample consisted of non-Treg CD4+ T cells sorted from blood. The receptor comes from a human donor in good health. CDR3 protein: CASSYRGGAGTQYF. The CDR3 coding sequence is TGTGCCAGCAGTTACCGGGGCGGGGCAGGAACCCAGTACTTC.